The T cell receptor beta chain under discussion was sequenced for a study of T cells in Graves' hyperthyroidism and ophthalmopathy. Overall study context: Blood from the periphery was taken at initial diagnosis, before any treatment.

General study findings and limits: In the analysis, a 13 V-J model separated ophthalmopathy from stable hyperthyroidism.

V dropped 2 bases and J dropped 1; count of bases not matched to a gene: 10. CDR3 length: 17 residues. The germline V gene encodes CDR1 SGHVS and CDR2 FNYEAQ. TCR beta CDR3 regions were amplified from RNA transcripts. First-round RT-PCR targeting the TCR CDR3 was performed with the HTBI primer set. TCRdb re-analysed the multiplex PCR reads in MiXCR, keeping a single row per CDR3 protein. Of about 530,000 distinct CDR3 sequences in the sample, roughly 18% were seen once. This clonotype was recorded many times. Its target is unknown. This chain uses TRBV7-6 with TRBJ1-2, with TRBD1 matching 7 bases. The sequence derives from a woman between 18 and 30 years old with Graves' ophthalmopathy. The sample consisted of blood. In DNA, the CDR3 is TGTGCCAGCAGCTTATCGCCCAGACAGGGCCTTAACTATGGCTACACCTTC. Translated: CASSLSPRQGLNYGYTF.